The rows below give T cell receptor beta chains drawn from one sample of a study of metastatic and nonmetastatic thyroid tumors. TCRdb used MiXCR to call clones anew from the PCR reads. The sample includes approximately 7,000 clones, approximately 39% of them seen just once. The specimen was tumor tissue. These receptor sequences come from a female donor with papillary thyroid cancer or a benign thyroid nodule (not recorded which). Some clones in this sample may be carry-over from other donors' samples. CDR3s include the opening cysteine and the closing phenylalanine or tryptophan. Fields, in order: clone size, D gene, V gene, J gene, CDR3 protein, CDR3 DNA. A D gene is named only where the DNA matches it firmly. A clone size is listed for some rows: how often the clone was seen (once, few, many), or a class if it is expanded.

-	-	TRBV20-1	TRBJ2-1	CSGQEGATAYNEQFF	TGCAGTGGACAGGAGGGAGCGACAGCTTACAATGAGCAGTTCTTC
large	-	TRBV18	TRBJ2-1	CASSPRSGGTKNNEQFF	TGTGCCAGCTCACCACGTTCTGGCGGGACCAAGAACAATGAGCAGTTCTTC
-	-	TRBV6-2/TRBV6-3	TRBJ2-7	CASSSITSYEQYF	TGTGCCAGCAGTTCCATCACCTCCTACGAGCAGTACTTC
-	-	TRBV5-1	TRBJ2-2	CASSLLSGELFF	TGCGCCAGCAGCTTGTTGAGCGGGGAGCTGTTTTTT
-	TRBD1	TRBV11-2	TRBJ2-1	CASTPGQIYNEQFF	TGTGCCAGCACCCCGGGACAGATATACAATGAGCAGTTCTTC
-	-	TRBV4-3	TRBJ2-6	CASSQGGNSGANVLTF	TGCGCCAGCAGCCAAGGCGGCAACTCTGGGGCCAACGTCCTGACTTTC
-	-	TRBV30	TRBJ1-2	CAWSAVPATPVTF	TGTGCCTGGAGTGCTGTCCCGGCCACCCCAGTCACCTTC
-	TRBD1	TRBV7-2	TRBJ2-7	CASSHRDSAYEQYF	TGTGCCAGCAGCCATCGGGACAGTGCCTACGAGCAGTACTTC
-	TRBD2	TRBV24-1	TRBJ2-3	CATPLAACTDTQYF	TGTGCCACACCTCTAGCGGCATGCACAGATACGCAGTATTTT
-	TRBD2	TRBV4-3	TRBJ2-7	CASSQVAGGGAEQYF	TGCGCCAGCAGCCAAGTGGCCGGGGGGGGCGCCGAGCAGTACTTC
-	TRBD2	TRBV5-1	TRBJ2-1	CASSIGGRAEQFF	TGCGCCAGCAGTATCGGAGGGAGGGCTGAGCAGTTCTTC
few	-	TRBV28	TRBJ2-7	CASSSPGGGKYEQYF	TGTGCCAGCAGTTCCCCAGGGGGAGGTAAATACGAGCAGTACTTC
-	-	TRBV3-1	TRBJ2-1	CASSQRTRSEQFF	TGTGCCAGCAGCCAAAGGACCCGGAGTGAGCAGTTCTTC
few	-	TRBV28	TRBJ1-2	CASGLGGMANYGYTF	TGTGCCAGCGGTTTGGGCGGAATGGCTAACTATGGCTACACCTTC
-	TRBD1	TRBV20-1	TRBJ1-5	CSARDGDSDSNQPQHF	TGCAGTGCTAGAGATGGGGACAGCGATAGCAATCAGCCCCAGCATTTT
-	TRBD2	TRBV4-1	TRBJ2-7	CASSRASLAGRYEQYF	TGCGCCAGCAGTCGTGCCTCATTAGCGGGACGGTACGAGCAGTACTTC
few	TRBD2	TRBV9	TRBJ2-5	CASSAPASGRRRETQYF	TGTGCCAGCAGTGCACCGGCGAGCGGGAGGAGGCGAGAGACCCAGTACTTC
-	-	TRBV6-1	TRBJ2-7	CASKSRDGSYEQYF	TGTGCCAGCAAGTCCCGGGACGGCTCCTACGAGCAGTACTTC
-	TRBD1	TRBV5-1	TRBJ2-3	CASSYTRDSGTDTQYF	TGCGCCAGCAGCTATACTCGGGACAGCGGCACAGATACGCAGTATTTT
-	TRBD2	TRBV3-1	TRBJ2-3	CASSPGLAGTDTQYF	TGTGCCAGCAGCCCGGGACTAGCGGGCACAGATACGCAGTATTTT
few	-	TRBV6-1	TRBJ1-1	CASRAGGSANTEAFF	TGTGCCAGCAGGGCAGGTGGGTCAGCTAACACTGAAGCTTTCTTT
few	-	TRBV5-1	TRBJ1-1	CASSLDLPGANTEAFF	TGCGCCAGCAGCTTGGATTTACCGGGAGCGAACACTGAAGCTTTCTTT
-	-	TRBV6-2/TRBV6-3	TRBJ1-5	CASSLPGGNQPQHF	TGTGCCAGCAGCTTGCCGGGGGGGAATCAGCCCCAGCATTTT
-	TRBD2	TRBV5-1	TRBJ2-5	CASSLAPGLEGTQYF	TGCGCCAGCAGCTTGGCTCCGGGACTAGAGGGGACCCAGTACTTC
medium-sized	TRBD2	TRBV4-1	TRBJ2-5	CASSEGTGGYQETQYF	TGCGCCAGCAGCGAAGGAACGGGAGGCTACCAAGAGACCCAGTACTTC
-	TRBD1	TRBV19	TRBJ1-2	CASSIQGAAYGYTF	TGTGCCAGTAGTATTCAGGGGGCGGCTTATGGCTACACCTTC
-	-	TRBV5-1	TRBJ2-7	CASSLAGNSYEQYF	TGCGCCAGCAGCTTGGCCGGGAACTCCTACGAGCAGTACTTC
few	-	TRBV9	TRBJ2-7	CASSAGTFASNEQYF	TGTGCCAGCAGCGCCGGGACATTTGCTAGCAACGAGCAGTACTTC
few	TRBD1	TRBV20-1	TRBJ2-7	CSARSPGQEPPEQYF	TGCAGTGCTAGATCCCCGGGACAGGAACCTCCCGAGCAGTACTTC
many	-	TRBV28	TRBJ1-5	CASSFDGPHQPQHF	TGTGCCAGCAGTTTCGACGGGCCTCATCAGCCCCAGCATTTT
few	TRBD1	TRBV6-1	TRBJ1-2	CASSSTQDRGPNYGHTF	TGTGCCAGCAGTTCAACTCAAGACAGGGGACCTAACTATGGCCACACCTTC
once	-	TRBV20-1	TRBJ1-6	CSARPGGSYNSPLHF	TGCAGTGCTAGGCCCGGGGGCTCCTATAATTCACCCCTCCACTTT
-	TRBD2	TRBV11-2	TRBJ2-7	CASSPRLAGSNEQYF	TGTGCCAGCAGCCCCCGACTAGCGGGGTCGAACGAGCAGTACTTC
-	TRBD2	TRBV20-1	TRBJ2-7	CSARSLAGHEQYF	TGCAGTGCTAGAAGTCTAGCGGGACACGAGCAGTACTTC
-	TRBD1	TRBV20-1	TRBJ2-7	CSAWTGGDEQYF	TGCAGTGCTTGGACAGGGGGCGACGAGCAGTACTTC
-	TRBD1	TRBV28	TRBJ2-5	CASSFGTGETHYF	TGTGCCAGCAGTTTCGGTACAGGGGAGACCCATTACTTC
-	-	TRBV13	TRBJ2-5	CASSLERRVRGTQYF	TGTGCCAGCAGCTTAGAGCGCCGGGTCCGGGGGACCCAGTACTTC
few	-	TRBV2	TRBJ1-2	CASINDRWTHYGYTF	TGTGCCAGCATTAACGACCGGTGGACTCACTATGGCTACACCTTC
once	TRBD1	TRBV28	TRBJ2-7	CASSLSLTGTRSYEQYF	TGTGCCAGCAGTTTATCGTTGACAGGGACGCGTTCCTACGAGCAGTACTTC
-	-	TRBV6-5	TRBJ1-1	CASSYIGTNTEAFF	TGTGCCAGCAGTTACATTGGGACAAACACTGAAGCTTTCTTT
-	-	TRBV19	TRBJ1-2	CASSPGTSGESGYTF	TGTGCCAGTAGCCCTGGGACTAGCGGCGAATCTGGCTACACCTTC
-	-	TRBV5-1	TRBJ2-7	CASSSSYEQYF	TGCGCCAGCAGTTCGTCCTACGAGCAGTACTTC
-	-	TRBV6-5	TRBJ2-1	CASSYPGSSSYNEQFF	TGTGCCAGCAGTTACCCCGGGTCCAGCTCCTACAATGAGCAGTTCTTC
-	TRBD2	TRBV20-1	TRBJ2-5	CSARDYASGSVETQYF	TGCAGTGCTAGAGATTATGCAAGCGGGAGTGTGGAGACCCAGTACTTC
few	-	TRBV2	TRBJ1-2	CASSEGSGRAYGYTF	TGTGCCAGCAGTGAAGGATCCGGTAGAGCCTATGGCTACACCTTC
-	-	TRBV27	TRBJ2-3	CASSFIRRGGGPADTQYF	TGTGCCAGCAGCTTTATCCGTAGAGGGGGAGGGCCCGCAGATACGCAGTATTTT
-	TRBD2	TRBV19	TRBJ2-2	CASNFAGGSVELFF	TGTGCCAGTAATTTCGCGGGAGGGTCCGTGGAGCTGTTTTTT
few	-	TRBV2	TRBJ2-3	CASSPRTVPDTQYF	TGTGCCAGCAGCCCCAGGACAGTTCCAGATACGCAGTATTTT
-	TRBD2	TRBV7-8	TRBJ2-5	CASSNLALAGGETQYF	TGTGCCAGCAGCAACTTGGCATTAGCGGGAGGGGAGACCCAGTACTTC
large	-	TRBV2	TRBJ1-6	CASTPRARNNSPLHF	TGTGCCAGCACTCCACGGGCCCGAAATAATTCACCCCTCCACTTT
few	-	TRBV28	TRBJ1-2	CAISQGRDYGYTF	TGTGCCATTTCCCAGGGGCGTGACTATGGCTACACCTTC
few	TRBD1	TRBV9	TRBJ1-2	CASSVAAGTGNYGYTF	TGTGCCAGCAGCGTAGCCGCCGGGACAGGGAACTATGGCTACACCTTC
-	-	TRBV7-8	TRBJ1-1	CASSREGVGAFF	TGTGCCAGCAGCCGGGAGGGGGTCGGGGCGTTCTTT
medium-sized	-	TRBV20-1	TRBJ2-5	CSARDLGRPHLRETQYF	TGCAGTGCTAGAGATTTAGGTAGACCCCATCTCAGGGAGACCCAGTACTTC
few	TRBD2	TRBV28	TRBJ2-1	CASCTGAGVGNEQFF	TGTGCCAGCTGTACGGGCGCGGGAGTTGGAAATGAGCAGTTCTTC
-	-	TRBV27	TRBJ2-2	CASCIGTPNTGELFF	TGTGCCAGCTGTATCGGGACACCGAACACCGGGGAGCTGTTTTTT
-	-	TRBV5-6	TRBJ1-3	CASRGPGGNTIYF	TGTGCCAGCAGGGGACCGGGAGGAAACACCATATATTTT
-	-	TRBV5-1	TRBJ1-1	CASSLGGVEKAFF	TGCGCCAGCAGCTTGGGAGGGGTTGAGAAAGCTTTCTTT
-	-	TRBV6-1	TRBJ2-7	CASSRKVSYEQYF	TGTGCCAGCAGCAGAAAGGTCTCCTACGAGCAGTACTTC